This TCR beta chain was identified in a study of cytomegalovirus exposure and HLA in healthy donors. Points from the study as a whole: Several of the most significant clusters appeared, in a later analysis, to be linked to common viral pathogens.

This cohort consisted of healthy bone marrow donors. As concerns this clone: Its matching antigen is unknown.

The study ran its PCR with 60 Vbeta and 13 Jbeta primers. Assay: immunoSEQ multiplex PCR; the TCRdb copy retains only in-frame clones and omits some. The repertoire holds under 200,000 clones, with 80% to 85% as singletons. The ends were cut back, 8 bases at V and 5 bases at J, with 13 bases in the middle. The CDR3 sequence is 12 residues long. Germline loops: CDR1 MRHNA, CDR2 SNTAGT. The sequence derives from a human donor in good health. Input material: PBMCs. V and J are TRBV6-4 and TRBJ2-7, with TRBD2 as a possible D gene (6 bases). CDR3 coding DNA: TGTGCCAGCTGGGGCGGGGTCCACGAGCAGTACTTC. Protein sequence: CASWGGVHEQYF.